These 10 T cell receptor beta chains originate from one sample sequenced in a study of glioma-infiltrating T cells after dendritic cell vaccination. This table comes from immunoSEQ multiplex PCR, and its TCRdb copy is limited to in-frame clones, with some not included. The sample has 50,000 to 80,000 clones; 75% to 85% are singletons. Source: blood, taken before dendritic cell vaccination. Receptor source: a human donor with glioblastoma.

The chain joins TRBV5-4 to TRBJ2-7; D is ambiguous. Trimming left V 0 bases short and J 4 bases short, with 14 bases between. Germline lookup yields CDR1 SGHNT and CDR2 YYREEE (reference sequence). This CDR3 is built from 15 residues. CDR3 protein: CASSLGQPPEYEQYF. For the CDR3, the DNA is TGTGCCAGCAGCTTGGGACAACCTCCGGAATACGAGCAGTACTTC.

CDR3 coding DNA: TGTGCCAGCAGCCCGCGGGAGTTAAATACGCAGTATTTT. Residues: CASSPRELNTQYF. The chain employs TRBV7-2 and TRBJ2-3; 7 bases are a match to TRBD2. The CDR3 loop spans 13 amino acids. The V gene's germline CDR1 is SGHTA and CDR2 FQGNSA. The V gene end was trimmed by 5 bases and the J gene end by 7 bases; junction bases not matched to a gene: 6.

This chain uses TRBV14 with TRBJ2-7, with 11 bases lining up with TRBD1. The V and J ends lost 4 bases and 4 bases, in that order; junction bases with no gene match: 12. This CDR3 is built from 17 residues. Germline loops: CDR1 SGHDN, CDR2 FVKESK. CDR3 nucleotides: TGTGCCAGCAGCCTAAACACTGGGACAGGGGGTCGGTACGAGCAGTACTTC. As protein: CASSLNTGTGGRYEQYF.

The chain joins TRBV28 to TRBJ2-3, with a possible D match to TRBD2 (6 bases). Germline assignment: CDR1 MDHEN and CDR2 SYDVKM. The ends were cut back, 2 bases at V and 0 bases at J, with 9 bases in the middle. This CDR3 region has 15 residues. CDR3 residues: CASSLQGLSTDTQYF. CDR3 DNA sequence: TGTGCCAGCAGTTTACAGGGACTGAGCACAGATACGCAGTATTTT.

The chain uses TRBV5-4 and TRBJ2-6; 8 nucleotides match TRBD2. Germline values: CDR1 SGHNT, CDR2 YYREEE (reference sequence). V lost 4 bases to trimming and J lost 3 bases; unmatched junction nucleotides: 9. This CDR3 contains 17 residues. CDR3 sequence reads: CASSRGGGGYGANVLTF. CDR3 bases: TGTGCCAGCAGCCGGGGGGGCGGAGGGTATGGGGCCAACGTCCTGACTTTC.

This clone was counted between two and nine times. This likely came from a read error, as a far larger clone is one base away. V gene TRBV29-1 combines with J gene TRBJ2-7, with 11 bases fitting TRBD1. In germline, CDR1 is SQVTM, CDR2 ANQGSEA. The CDR3 is made up of 13 amino acids. The CDR3 sequence: CSVAGQGVYDQYF. Here the CDR3 DNA reads TGCAGCGTCGCGGGACAGGGGGTGTACGATCAGTACTTC.

The chain is built from TRBV5-1 and TRBJ2-2; perhaps TRBD2 as D (6 bases). The V gene's germline CDR1 is SGHRS and CDR2 YFSETQ. CDR3 length equals 16 residues. The V end was cut by 1 base, the J end by 3 bases, with 13 bases between. The CDR3 here is CASSLNGGADTGELFF. The DNA of the CDR3 is TGCGCCAGCAGCTTGAATGGCGGGGCCGACACCGGGGAGCTGTTTTTT. Using reference TRBV5-1 and TRBJ2-2 for the parts outside the CDR3, the full variable domain is KAGVTQTPRYLIKTRGQQVTLSCSPISGHRSVSWYQQTPGQGLQFLFEYFSETQRNKGNFPGRFSGRQFSNSRSEMNVSTLELGDSALYLCASSLNGGADTGELFFGEGSRLTVL.

The chain employs TRBV2 and TRBJ1-1, with D hard to call. Germline CDR1 reads SNHLY; CDR2 reads FYNNEI. The CDR3 spans 16 residues. V was pared by 7 bases and J by 0 bases, with 18 bases between. The CDR3 is CASTDEELSLNTEAFF. CDR3 bases: TGTGCCAGCACTGACGAGGAGCTGAGTCTGAACACTGAAGCTTTCTTT.

The chain is built from TRBV6-1 and TRBJ2-5; D perhaps matches TRBD2 (6 bases). The CDR3 runs 14 residues. The V end was cut by 5 bases, the J end by 4 bases, with 14 bases between. Per germline, CDR1 MNHNS and CDR2 SASEGT. The CDR3 DNA reads TGTGCCAGCAGTCGGGATCCCGGGAGAGAGACCCAGTACTTC. This sequence encodes CASSRDPGRETQYF.

V usage is TRBV6-6 and J usage is TRBJ1-2, with 7 positions matching TRBD1. V shed 5 bases, J shed 3 bases, and the junction held 3 bases outside the gene matches. The CDR3 has 13 amino acids. The germline CDR1 and CDR2 sequences are MNHNY and SVGAGI (reference sequence). In DNA, the CDR3 is TGTGCCAGCAGTCGCGGGACAGACTATGGCTACACCTTC. This sequence encodes CASSRGTDYGYTF.